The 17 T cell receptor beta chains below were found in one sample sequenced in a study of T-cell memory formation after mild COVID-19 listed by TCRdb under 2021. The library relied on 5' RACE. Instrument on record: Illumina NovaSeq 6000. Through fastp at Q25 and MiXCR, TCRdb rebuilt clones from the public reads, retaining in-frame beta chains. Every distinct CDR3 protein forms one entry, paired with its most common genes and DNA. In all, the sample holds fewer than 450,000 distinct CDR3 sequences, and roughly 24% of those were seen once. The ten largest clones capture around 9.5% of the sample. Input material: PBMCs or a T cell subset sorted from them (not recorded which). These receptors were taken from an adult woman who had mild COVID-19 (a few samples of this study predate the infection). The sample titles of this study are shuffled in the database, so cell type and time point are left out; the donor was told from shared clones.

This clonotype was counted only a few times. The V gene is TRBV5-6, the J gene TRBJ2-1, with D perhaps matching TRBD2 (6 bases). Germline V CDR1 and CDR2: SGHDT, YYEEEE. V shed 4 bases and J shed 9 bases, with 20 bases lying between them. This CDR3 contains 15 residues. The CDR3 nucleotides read TGTGCCAGCAGCCGGGGCGGCAGGGAGGCGACTGAGCAGTTCTTC. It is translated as CASSRGGREATEQFF.

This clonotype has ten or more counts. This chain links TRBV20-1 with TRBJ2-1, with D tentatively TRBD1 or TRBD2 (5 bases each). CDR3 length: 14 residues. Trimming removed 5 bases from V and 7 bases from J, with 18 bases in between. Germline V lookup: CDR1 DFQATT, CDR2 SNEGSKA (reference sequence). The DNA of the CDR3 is TGCAGTGCTCCCTCGGGGCGAGCGCCGAATGAGCAGTTCTTC. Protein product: CSAPSGRAPNEQFF.

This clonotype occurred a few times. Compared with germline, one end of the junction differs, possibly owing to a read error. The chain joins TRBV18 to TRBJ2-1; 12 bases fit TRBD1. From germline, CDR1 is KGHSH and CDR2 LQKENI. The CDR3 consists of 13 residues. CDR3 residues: CASSSGTGGTGVF. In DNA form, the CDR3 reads TGTGCCAGCTCGTCCGGGACAGGGGGCACAGGGGTCTTC.

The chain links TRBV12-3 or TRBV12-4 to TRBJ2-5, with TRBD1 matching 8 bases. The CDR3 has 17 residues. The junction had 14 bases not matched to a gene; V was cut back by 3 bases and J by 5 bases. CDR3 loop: CASSLYVVTGVAETQYF. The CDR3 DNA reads TGTGCCAGCAGTTTGTACGTCGTGACAGGGGTGGCGGAGACCCAGTACTTC.

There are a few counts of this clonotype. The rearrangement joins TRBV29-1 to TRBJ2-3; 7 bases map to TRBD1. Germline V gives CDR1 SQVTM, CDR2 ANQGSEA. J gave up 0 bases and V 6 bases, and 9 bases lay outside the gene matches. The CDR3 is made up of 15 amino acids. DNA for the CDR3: TGCAGCGTAGCAGAGGGGACAGCCAGCACAGATACGCAGTATTTT. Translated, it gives CSVAEGTASTDTQYF.

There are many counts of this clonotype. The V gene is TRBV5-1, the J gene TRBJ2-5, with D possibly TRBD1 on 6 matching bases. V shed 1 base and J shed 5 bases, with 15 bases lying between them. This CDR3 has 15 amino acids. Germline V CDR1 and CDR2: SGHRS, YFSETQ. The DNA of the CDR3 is TGCGCCAGCAGCTTGAGACGAGGGGGAAGGGAGACCCAGTACTTC. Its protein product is CASSLRRGGRETQYF.

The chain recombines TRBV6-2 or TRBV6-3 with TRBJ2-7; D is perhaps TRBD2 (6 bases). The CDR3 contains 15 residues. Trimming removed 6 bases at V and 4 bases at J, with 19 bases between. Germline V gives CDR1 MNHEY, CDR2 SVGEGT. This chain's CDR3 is CASSSTPLSGYEQYF. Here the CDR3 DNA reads TGTGCCAGCAGCTCCACACCACTTAGCGGTTACGAGCAGTACTTC.

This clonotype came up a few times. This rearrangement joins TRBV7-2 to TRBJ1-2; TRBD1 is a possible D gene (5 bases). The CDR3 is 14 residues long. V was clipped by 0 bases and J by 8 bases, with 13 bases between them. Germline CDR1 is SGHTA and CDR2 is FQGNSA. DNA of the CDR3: TGTGCCAGCAGCTTAGCGAAGGGGCTCCTCGGCTACACCTTC. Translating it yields CASSLAKGLLGYTF.

CDR3 amino acids: CASSSSSKADTQYF. Here the CDR3 DNA reads TGTGCCAGTAGTAGTTCTAGTAAGGCAGATACGCAGTATTTT. The rearrangement uses TRBV19 and TRBJ2-3, with D hard to call. This CDR3 region has 14 residues. Between the trimmed V and J ends, which lost 4 bases and 4 bases, there was a span of 12 bases. Looked up from germline, CDR1 is LNHDA and CDR2 is SQIVND (reference sequence).

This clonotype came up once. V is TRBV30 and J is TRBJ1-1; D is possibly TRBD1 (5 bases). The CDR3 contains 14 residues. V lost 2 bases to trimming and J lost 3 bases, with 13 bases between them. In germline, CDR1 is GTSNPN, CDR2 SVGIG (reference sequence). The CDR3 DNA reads TGTGCCTGGAGTCCCGGGGCTTTGGACACTGAAGCTTTCTTT. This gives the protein CAWSPGALDTEAFF.

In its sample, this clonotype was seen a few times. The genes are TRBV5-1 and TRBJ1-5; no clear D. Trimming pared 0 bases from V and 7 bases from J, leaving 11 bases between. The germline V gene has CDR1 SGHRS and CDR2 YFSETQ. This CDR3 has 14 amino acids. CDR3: CASSLGPYDQPQHF. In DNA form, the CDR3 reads TGCGCCAGCAGCTTGGGCCCCTATGACCAGCCCCAGCATTTT. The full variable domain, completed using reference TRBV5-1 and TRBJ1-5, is KAGVTQTPRYLIKTRGQQVTLSCSPISGHRSVSWYQQTPGQGLQFLFEYFSETQRNKGNFPGRFSGRQFSNSRSEMNVSTLELGDSALYLCASSLGPYDQPQHFGDGTRLSIL.

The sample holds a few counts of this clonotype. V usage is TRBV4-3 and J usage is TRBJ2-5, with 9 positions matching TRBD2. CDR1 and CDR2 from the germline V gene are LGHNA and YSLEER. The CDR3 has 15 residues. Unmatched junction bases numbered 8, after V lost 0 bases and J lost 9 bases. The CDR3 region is CASSQDPSGAWAQYF. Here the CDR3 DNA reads TGCGCCAGCAGCCAAGATCCTAGCGGGGCGTGGGCCCAGTACTTC.

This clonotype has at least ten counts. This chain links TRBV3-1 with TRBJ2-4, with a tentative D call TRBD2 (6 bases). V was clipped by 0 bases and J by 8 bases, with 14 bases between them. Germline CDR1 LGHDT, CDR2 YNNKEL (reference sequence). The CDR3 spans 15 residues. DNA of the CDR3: TGTGCCAGCAGCCAAGAGTCGGGCGGGAAGCACATTCAGTACTTC. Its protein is CASSQESGGKHIQYF.

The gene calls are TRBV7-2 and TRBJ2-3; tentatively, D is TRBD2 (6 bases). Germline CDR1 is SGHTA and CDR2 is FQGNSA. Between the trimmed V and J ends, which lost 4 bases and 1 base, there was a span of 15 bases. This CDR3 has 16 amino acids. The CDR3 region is CASSYLATLRTDTQYF. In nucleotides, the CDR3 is TGTGCCAGCAGCTACCTAGCGACCCTTCGCACAGATACGCAGTATTTT.

CDR3 region: CASSYSTSASSYEQYF. DNA of the CDR3: TGTGCCAGCAGTTACTCGACTAGCGCGAGCTCCTACGAGCAGTACTTC. The rearrangement uses TRBV6-5 and TRBJ2-7, with 8 bases matching TRBD2. CDR3 size: 16 residues. CDR1 and CDR2 (germline): MNHEY, SVGAGI. The J segment lost 0 bases and the V segment lost 0 bases, leaving 4 bases of the junction unmatched.

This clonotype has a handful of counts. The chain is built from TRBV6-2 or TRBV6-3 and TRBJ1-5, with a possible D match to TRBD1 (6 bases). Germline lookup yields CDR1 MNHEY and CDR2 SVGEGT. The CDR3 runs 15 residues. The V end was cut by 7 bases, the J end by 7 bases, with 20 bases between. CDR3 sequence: CASTTVGQGWQPQHF. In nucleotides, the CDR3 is TGTGCCAGCACCACCGTCGGGCAGGGGTGGCAGCCCCAGCATTTT.

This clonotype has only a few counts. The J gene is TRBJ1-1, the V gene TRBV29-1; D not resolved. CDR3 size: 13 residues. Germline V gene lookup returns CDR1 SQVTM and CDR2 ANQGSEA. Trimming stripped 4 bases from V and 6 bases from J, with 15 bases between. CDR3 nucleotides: TGCAGCGTTGCTCCGTTTGAGGGAGCTGAAGCTTTCTTT. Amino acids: CSVAPFEGAEAFF.